This T cell receptor (beta chain) came from a study of cytomegalovirus exposure and HLA in healthy donors. Study-level findings and limits: When analyzed later, a missense DCLRE1C variant was found to be linked to TCR beta V- and J-gene trimming. In vitro work confirmed that a few CMV-associated chains recognize CMV antigens. Most TCR sequences showed up rarely, but some public TCRs showed up in many donors. The later analysis indicated that the majority of CMV-associated TCR beta chains appeared HLA-restricted.

The primer mix had 60 Vbeta and 13 Jbeta primers. Clones were sequenced by immunoSEQ multiplex PCR, and TCRdb holds only the in-frame ones, with some missing. The data contain 110,000 or so clones, about four fifths of them seen just once; the ten biggest clones take up 1% to 1.5%. This clone was seen just once. Its antigen remains unidentified. Germline CDR1 SGHAT, CDR2 FQNNGV. There are 15 residues in the CDR3. V was pared by 0 bases and J by 8 bases, with 2 bases of the junction left unmatched. The sequenced sample was PBMCs. The chain has TRBV11-2 and TRBJ2-1; TRBD1 agrees at 12 bases. The receptor's source is a man between 40 and 49 years old in good health and CMV-seronegative. CDR3 region: CASSLDGTGGYEQFF. The CDR3 DNA is TGTGCCAGCAGCTTAGATGGGACAGGGGGCTATGAGCAGTTCTTC.